This T cell receptor (beta chain) was recovered during a study of neurological immune-mediated disorders. Germline V lookup: CDR1 MNHNS, CDR2 SASEGT. The CDR3 runs to 14 residues. V was shortened by 8 bases and J by 3 bases, with 13 bases between the two germline ends. This clonotype was seen repeatedly, ten times or more. Its cognate antigen is unknown. Healthy controls were blood bank volunteers in Maryland, USA. cDNA was made by 5'RACE with 10-nucleotide random UMIs. TCRdb reanalysed the 5' RACE reads using MiXCR and keeps one entry per CDR3 protein. The sample has some 29,000 distinct CDR3 sequences; 12% are singletons. Regarding the study as a whole: HTLV-1-associated myelopathy ranked highest for TCR clonal expansion and multiple sclerosis lowest, beneath healthy controls.

V is TRBV6-1 and J is TRBJ2-2, with D perhaps TRBD1 (6 bases). This receptor was identified in a woman aged 60-75 years in good health. Input material: PBMCs. CDR3 DNA sequence: TGTGCCAGCGCTTCAGGGGAAGACACCGGGGAGCTGTTTTTT. Protein sequence: CASASGEDTGELFF.